The 30 T cell receptor beta chains listed next were all sequenced from one sample in a study of CD8+CD57+ T cells in acquired aplastic anemia listed by TCRdb under 2018. The sequencing machine was an Illumina HiSeq 2000. Profiling of TCR beta VDJ combinations and CDR3 sequences used genomic DNA as the template. TCRdb ran its own pipeline on the public reads, namely fastp trimming at Q25 and MiXCR clone calling, and kept in-frame beta chains. When rows share a CDR3 protein, they turn into one entry using the most common DNA and genes. For this sample the table gives roughly 150,000 distinct CDR3 sequences, of which roughly 48% were detected only once. Approximately 1% of the sample comes from the top ten. Material: sorted CD4+, CD8+, or CD8+CD57+ T cells (not recorded which) from PBMCs. These receptors all come from a human donor in good health.

The chain joins TRBV3-1 to TRBJ2-1; D unclear. Trimming took 1 base from V and 2 from J, leaving 12 bases between them. CDR3 length: 16 residues. The germline V gene has CDR1 LGHDT and CDR2 YNNKEL (reference sequence). The DNA of the CDR3 is TGTGCCAGCAGCCAAGCTCACAGTGTTACCTACAATGAGCAGTTCTTC. Its protein product is CASSQAHSVTYNEQFF.

This clonotype was observed at least ten times. The CDR3 coding sequence is TGTGCCATCAGTGATTATGGGAGACCTCTGGACAATTCACCCCTCCACTTT. This gives the protein CAISDYGRPLDNSPLHF. The chain employs TRBV10-3 and TRBJ1-6; D gene uncertain. V lost 3 bases and J lost 7, with 19 bases in between. CDR3 length: 17 amino acids. In germline, CDR1 is ENHRY, CDR2 SYGVKD.

The table lists this clonotype with many counts. This sequence joins TRBV19 and TRBJ2-7; D uncertain. The CDR3 has 14 amino acids. With 0 bases removed from V and 3 bases from J, the gap between germline ends came to 9 bases. Germline assignment: CDR1 LNHDA and CDR2 SQIVND (reference sequence). The CDR3 loop reads CASSIDLQGYEQYF. The CDR3 DNA is TGTGCCAGTAGTATAGATCTACAAGGCTACGAGCAGTACTTC.

The chain carries TRBV13 and TRBJ2-1, with 9 positions matching TRBD2. This CDR3 is built from 16 residues. The V gene end was trimmed by 4 bases and the J gene end by 7 bases; junction bases not matched to a gene: 11. The germline V gene has CDR1 PRHDT and CDR2 FYEKMQ (reference sequence). The CDR3 nucleotides are TGTGCCAGCAGCTCCCTTCTCGAGCGGGGGGATAATGAGCAGTTCTTC. It is translated as CASSSLLERGDNEQFF.

The chain links TRBV7-6 to TRBJ1-1; D is perhaps TRBD1 (6 bases). V was cut by 5 bases and J by 0 bases, with 13 bases left in between. The CDR3 covers 15 residues. CDR1 SGHVS and CDR2 FNYEAQ come from the germline V gene. In nucleotides, the CDR3 is TGTGCCAGCAGCCTGACAGGAAACGTGAACACTGAAGCTTTCTTT. This codes for CASSLTGNVNTEAFF.

This clonotype was seen a single time. The chain carries TRBV7-2 and TRBJ2-2; D might be TRBD1 or TRBD2, each matching 5 bases. Germline CDR1 SGHTA, CDR2 FQGNSA. The CDR3 has 14 residues. The germline V and J ends were trimmed by 2 bases and 4 bases, with 8 bases remaining between them. CDR3 bases: TGTGCCAGCAGCTTAACGGGACCCACCGGGGAGCTGTTTTTT. It codes for CASSLTGPTGELFF.

The chain uses TRBV24-1 and TRBJ2-5; D is perhaps TRBD1 (6 bases). This CDR3 is 14 amino acids long. The ends were cut back, 2 bases at V and 5 bases at J, with 11 bases in the middle. Germline loops: CDR1 KGHDR, CDR2 SFDVKD. In DNA form, the CDR3 reads TGTGCCACCAGTGATTGGACAGAGGGGGAGACCCAGTACTTC. Translated: CATSDWTEGETQYF.

The V gene is TRBV10-3, the J gene TRBJ2-5; tentatively, D is TRBD2 (7 bases). The CDR3 covers 13 residues. Germline values: CDR1 ENHRY, CDR2 SYGVKD. Trimming took off 3 bases at V and 9 bases at J, with 14 bases between the two ends. This CDR3 is CAISEGEGGAQYF. CDR3 bases: TGTGCCATCAGTGAAGGGGAGGGGGGGGCCCAGTACTTC.

This clonotype was seen more than once but under ten times. J is TRBJ2-1 and V is TRBV5-6; 7 bases line up with TRBD1. Trimming removed 2 bases from V and 0 bases from J; junction bases left unmatched: 5. The CDR3 loop spans 16 amino acids. Germline V gives CDR1 SGHDT, CDR2 YYEEEE. CDR3 sequence (DNA): TGTGCCAGCAGCTTTGGAACAGGGGACTCCTACAATGAGCAGTTCTTC. Translated, it gives CASSFGTGDSYNEQFF.

This clonotype came up many times. V gene TRBV5-4 combines with J gene TRBJ2-6, with 8 bases fitting TRBD1. The CDR3 contains 17 residues. V dropped 4 bases and J dropped 2; count of bases not matched to a gene: 8. Germline V gene lookup returns CDR1 SGHNT and CDR2 YYREEE (reference sequence). The CDR3 DNA sequence: TGTGCCAGCAGCACAGGACAGGGAATCCCTGGGGCCAACGTCCTGACTTTC. It is translated as CASSTGQGIPGANVLTF.

This clonotype has at least ten counts. The genes are TRBV25-1 and TRBJ2-5, with TRBD1 matching over 7 bases. CDR3 length equals 14 residues. Germline V gives CDR1 MGHDK, CDR2 SYGVNS. The ends lost 2 bases at V and 2 bases at J; junction bases unmatched: 2. This CDR3 reads CASSEARGQETQYF. Here the CDR3 DNA reads TGTGCCAGCAGTGAAGCCAGGGGGCAAGAGACCCAGTACTTC.

This clonotype was observed at least ten times. The rearrangement joins TRBV7-3 to TRBJ2-5, with unresolved D. Germline CDR1 reads SGHTA; CDR2 reads FQGTGA. This CDR3 spans 13 amino acids. V shed 2 bases and J shed 2 bases, with 6 bases lying between them. The CDR3 loop is CASSLLLQETQYF. CDR3 DNA sequence: TGTGCCAGCAGCTTATTATTACAAGAGACCCAGTACTTC. Full variable domain (missing parts from reference TRBV7-3 and TRBJ2-5): GAGVSQTPSNKVTEKGKYVELRCDPISGHTALYWYRQSLGQGPEFLIYFQGTGAADDSGLPNDRFFAVRPEGSVSTLKIQRTERGDSAVYLCASSLLLQETQYFGPGTRLLVL.

The chain uses TRBV2 and TRBJ2-3, with 8 positions matching TRBD1. CDR3 length: 13 residues. Germline V gives CDR1 SNHLY, CDR2 FYNNEI. J gave up 4 bases and V 6 bases, and 3 bases lay outside the gene matches. CDR3 DNA sequence: TGTGCCAGCAGAGGGACAGGCCCAGATACGCAGTATTTT. It translates to CASRGTGPDTQYF.

The chain is built from TRBV12-3 or TRBV12-4 and TRBJ2-3; D may be TRBD2 (6 bases). This CDR3 spans 13 amino acids. Trimming took 3 bases from V and 6 from J, leaving 10 bases between them. CDR3 sequence: CASSLLEGDTQYF. DNA for the CDR3: TGTGCCAGCAGTTTGTTGGAGGGGGATACGCAGTATTTT.

CDR3 DNA: TGCAGTGCCAAGGACAGCTATGGCTACACCTTC. It yields the protein CSAKDSYGYTF. This chain uses TRBV20-1 with TRBJ1-2; tentatively, D is TRBD1 (6 bases). This CDR3 spans 11 amino acids. V was cut by 6 bases and J by 4 bases, with 9 bases left in between. CDR1 is DFQATT and CDR2 is SNEGSKA in the germline V gene (reference sequence).

The J gene is TRBJ2-7, the V gene TRBV9; D gene unclear. The CDR3 spans 14 residues. Germline values: CDR1 SGDLS, CDR2 YYNGEE. Deletions cut 1 base from V and 2 bases from J, with 10 bases between. The CDR3 sequence is CASSVHPGPYEQYF. The CDR3 region has the DNA TGTGCCAGCAGCGTACACCCAGGACCCTACGAGCAGTACTTC.

This clonotype was seen at least ten times. The chain is built from TRBV7-3 and TRBJ1-6; 8 bases match TRBD1. The junction had 2 bases not matched to a gene; V was cut back by 5 bases and J by 5 bases. CDR3 length: 14 amino acids. Germline CDR1 is SGHTA and CDR2 is FQGTGA. In DNA form, the CDR3 reads TGTGCCAGCAGCGTGGGACAGGATAATTCACCCCTCCACTTT. Encoded protein: CASSVGQDNSPLHF.

A word on this clonotype: It may be a read error: a sequence one base away is much more abundant. The chain uses TRBV7-2 and TRBJ2-7; no firm D call. The germline CDR1 and CDR2 sequences are SGHTA and FQGNSA. This CDR3 has 13 residues. The CDR3: CASSHTAPGERYF. The CDR3 coding sequence is TGTGCCAGCAGCCATACCGCACCGGGCGAGCGGTACTTC.

This clonotype was picked up many times. This rearrangement joins TRBV15 to TRBJ1-2; unclear D gene. This CDR3 spans 15 amino acids. V dropped 1 base and J dropped 2 bases, with 11 bases sitting between them. Germline assignment: CDR1 LNHNV and CDR2 YYDKDF (reference sequence). For the CDR3, the DNA is TGTGCCACCAGCAGAGGTGGAGAAAGAAACTATGGCTACACCTTC. Translation: CATSRGGERNYGYTF.

J is TRBJ1-1 and V is TRBV29-1; 9 nucleotides match TRBD1. V dropped 6 bases and J dropped 5; count of bases not matched to a gene: 10. The germline CDR1 and CDR2 sequences are SQVTM and ANQGSEA. This CDR3 region has 14 residues. The CDR3 nucleotides read TGCAGCGTCGATTCCGATGGACAGGGGACTGAAGCTTTCTTT. As protein: CSVDSDGQGTEAFF.

The table lists this clonotype with a count of one. This may be a read error, as it is one base from a much larger clone. The CDR3 sequence is CASSIARNTEAFF. CDR3 coding DNA: TGTGCCAGTAGTATAGCCAGGAACACTGAAGCTTTCTTT. The V call is TRBV19, the J call TRBJ1-1; D remains unclear. Germline lookup yields CDR1 LNHDA and CDR2 SQIVND (reference sequence). CDR3 length equals 13 residues. V lost 1 base to trimming and J lost 1 base, with 4 bases between them.

CDR3 residues: CASSVDGYSPLHF. For the CDR3, the DNA is TGTGCCAGCAGCGTGGACGGTTATTCACCCCTCCACTTT. The rearrangement links TRBV9 to TRBJ1-6; no reliable D call. The length of the CDR3 is 13 residues. Trimming left V 2 bases short and J 8 bases short, with 8 bases between. CDR1 and CDR2 from the germline V gene are SGDLS and YYNGEE.

Concerning this clonotype itself: A junction boundary mismatches the germline segment, possibly from a read error. V gene TRBV7-6 combines with J gene TRBJ2-7; 12 positions match TRBD2. In germline, CDR1 is SGHVS, CDR2 FNYEAQ. The CDR3 sequence is 14 residues long. As DNA, the CDR3 is TGTGCCAGCAGCTTAGGGACTAGCGGGACCCCGCGGGCCTTC. The encoded protein is CASSLGTSGTPRAF.

This chain connects TRBV7-8 to TRBJ2-3; TRBD2 matches 9 bases. The germline V gene encodes CDR1 SGHVS and CDR2 FQNEAQ. This CDR3 comprises 17 residues. Trimming cost V 4 bases and J 0 bases; bases outside gene matches: 8. CDR3 protein: CASSYLAGATSTDTQYF. In DNA, the CDR3 is TGTGCCAGCAGCTATTTAGCGGGGGCCACTAGCACAGATACGCAGTATTTT.

Points on this clonotype: With a much larger clone just one base away, this may be a read error. This CDR3 reads CSVSLFTDTQYF. The CDR3 nucleotides are TGCAGTGTTAGCCTATTCACAGATACGCAGTATTTT. The chain is built from TRBV20-1 and TRBJ2-3; unclear D gene. The V end lost 7 bases, the J end lost 2 bases, and 10 bases lay between the germline ends. This CDR3 contains 12 residues. In germline, CDR1 is DFQATT, CDR2 SNEGSKA (reference sequence).

This clonotype was recorded at least ten times. The chain carries TRBV6-6 and TRBJ2-1, with D maybe TRBD2 (5 bases). The CDR3 has 13 residues. Germline V gene lookup returns CDR1 MNHNY and CDR2 SVGAGI (reference sequence). The V end lost 6 bases, the J end lost 8 bases, and 14 bases lay between the germline ends. CDR3 coding DNA: TGTGCCAGCAGGCTCACTAGTTTTGATGAGCAGTTCTTC. It specifies CASRLTSFDEQFF.

On this clonotype itself: Because the CDR3 is missing its conserved closing phenylalanine or tryptophan, this is likely a read error. This chain links TRBV29-1 with TRBJ2-1; D might be TRBD1 or TRBD2, each matching 5 bases. This CDR3 is built from 13 residues. Germline values: CDR1 SQVTM, CDR2 ANQGSEA. CDR3 sequence (DNA): TGTAGCGTTGAATTAGGAACAGGTATCTCCCAGTTCTCC. It encodes CSVELGTGISQFS.

This clonotype was seen many times. This chain uses TRBV14 with TRBJ2-1; 13 bases match TRBD2. The germline V gene has CDR1 SGHDN and CDR2 FVKESK. V was pared by 3 bases and J by 2 bases, with 4 bases of the junction left unmatched. The CDR3 has 17 amino acids. The CDR3 is CASSQELAGGPYNEQFF. In DNA form, the CDR3 reads TGTGCCAGCAGCCAGGAACTAGCGGGAGGGCCCTACAATGAGCAGTTCTTC.

Written as DNA, the CDR3 is TGCAGTGCTAGAGCGACTAGCGGGAGGTACAATGAGCAGTTCTTC. It codes for CSARATSGRYNEQFF. J is TRBJ2-1 and V is TRBV20-1, with 13 positions matching TRBD2. Germline loops: CDR1 DFQATT, CDR2 SNEGSKA (reference sequence). J was trimmed by 4 bases and V by 1 base; bases with no gene match: 1. The length of the CDR3 is 15 residues.

The chain employs TRBV25-1 and TRBJ2-5, with D possibly matching TRBD1 (6 bases). V was pared by 3 bases and J by 1 base, with 12 bases between. Per the germline V gene, CDR1 is MGHDK and CDR2 is SYGVNS. The CDR3 spans 15 residues. The CDR3 DNA reads TGTGCCAGCAGTGATTACACAGGGCGCCAAGAGACCCAGTACTTC. It is translated as CASSDYTGRQETQYF.